These 11 T cell receptor beta chains were sequenced from one sample in a study of cytomegalovirus exposure and HLA in healthy donors. It was with 60 Vbeta and 13 Jbeta primers that the PCR ran. Assay used: immunoSEQ multiplex PCR; TCRdb lists only in-frame clones, some missing. This sample yields 150,000 or so clones, of which roughly four fifths are seen a single time; 4.1% belongs to the top ten. Sequenced: PBMCs. These TCRs come from a man aged 50-59 years in good health and CMV-seropositive.

The chain combines TRBV6-5 with TRBJ2-1; D might be TRBD2 (5 bases). Germline V gene lookup returns CDR1 MNHEY and CDR2 SVGAGI. The CDR3 spans 12 residues. Deletions cut 1 base from V and 11 bases from J, with 9 bases between. CDR3 loop: CASSYLGSKQFF. The CDR3 nucleotides are TGTGCCAGCAGTTACTTGGGGAGTAAGCAGTTCTTC.

This clone was found a few times. The genes are TRBV6-6 and TRBJ1-1; 8 nucleotides align to TRBD1. Trimming cost V 0 bases and J 5 bases; bases outside gene matches: 5. CDR3 length equals 15 residues. CDR1 and CDR2 from the germline V gene are MNHNY and SVGAGI (reference sequence). CDR3 region: CASSYSTYRGTEAFF. In DNA, the CDR3 is TGTGCCAGCAGTTACTCGACCTACAGGGGGACTGAAGCTTTCTTT.

J is TRBJ2-1 and V is TRBV6-5; D is ambiguous. The V end lost 5 bases, the J end lost 15 bases, and 17 bases lay between the germline ends. The CDR3 has 12 amino acids. Germline CDR1 and CDR2: MNHEY and SVGAGI. Here the CDR3 DNA reads TGTGCCAGCAGTAGCGTAACTAAGAACTTGTTCTTC. It translates to CASSSVTKNLFF.

The V and J genes are TRBV28 and TRBJ2-2; D may be TRBD1 (6 bases). The germline V and J ends were trimmed by 5 bases and 7 bases, with 11 bases remaining between them. In germline, CDR1 is MDHEN, CDR2 SYDVKM. This CDR3 region has 13 residues. The CDR3 nucleotides are TGTGCCAGCAGTGGCTCAGGGGTCGGGGAGCTGTTTTTT. Its translation: CASSGSGVGELFF.

J is TRBJ1-5 and V is TRBV19; TRBD1 matches at 8 bases. In germline, CDR1 is LNHDA, CDR2 SQIVND (reference sequence). Trimming cost V 3 bases and J 2 bases; bases outside gene matches: 6. This CDR3 region has 16 residues. The CDR3 region is CASSILRGQGNQPQHF. The CDR3 DNA reads TGTGCCAGTAGTATCCTAAGGGGACAGGGCAATCAGCCCCAGCATTTT. The full variable domain, rest sourced from reference TRBV19 and TRBJ1-5, is DGGITQSPKYLFRKEGQNVTLSCEQNLNHDAMYWYRQDPGQGLRLIYYSQIVNDFQKGDIAEGYSVSREKKESFPLTVTSAQKNPTAFYLCASSILRGQGNQPQHFGDGTRLSIL.

The chain carries TRBV6-5 and TRBJ1-6; 8 bases align to TRBD1. The CDR3 extends over 13 amino acids. With 7 bases clipped from V and 9 bases from J, the junction kept 5 bases outside the gene matches. CDR1 and CDR2 from the germline V gene are MNHEY and SVGAGI. CDR3 DNA: TGTGCCAGCAAGGACAGGGCAATTTCACCCCTCCACTTT. This gives the protein CASKDRAISPLHF.

This chain joins TRBV5-5 and TRBJ2-7; no clear D. This CDR3 has 11 amino acids. The V end lost 2 bases, the J end lost 4 bases, and 4 bases lay between the germline ends. The germline V gene has CDR1 SGHKS and CDR2 YYEKEE (reference sequence). The CDR3 bases are TGTGCCAGCAGCTTTCAGTACGAGCAGTACTTC. Translation gives CASSFQYEQYF. Combining the CDR3 with reference TRBV5-5 and TRBJ2-7 gives the whole variable domain DAGVTQSPTHLIKTRGQQVTLRCSPISGHKSVSWYQQVLGQGPQFIFQYYEKEERGRGNFPDRFSARQFPNYSSELNVNALLLGDSALYLCASSFQYEQYFGPGTRLTVT.

The V call is TRBV5-1, the J call TRBJ1-2, with D perhaps matching TRBD1 (6 bases). This CDR3 is built from 13 residues. Germline V gives CDR1 SGHRS, CDR2 YFSETQ. V gave up 4 bases and J gave up 2 bases, with 9 bases separating them. The CDR3 spells CASSDTGNYGYTF. Here the CDR3 DNA reads TGCGCCAGCAGCGACACAGGGAACTATGGCTACACCTTC.

The gene calls are TRBV7-6 and TRBJ2-5; D may be TRBD1 (6 bases). Trimming took off 0 bases at V and 1 base at J, with 9 bases between the two ends. Per germline, CDR1 SGHVS and CDR2 FNYEAQ. The CDR3 sequence is 15 residues long. CDR3 nucleotide sequence: TGTGCCAGCAGCTTAGCCCCGGACAGCCAAGAGACCCAGTACTTC. Residues: CASSLAPDSQETQYF.

This clone occurred once. V usage is TRBV6-6 and J usage is TRBJ1-3, with 9 nucleotides matching TRBD1. Trimming at V came to 7 bases and at J to 4 bases, leaving 5 bases not matched to a gene. Germline lookup yields CDR1 MNHNY and CDR2 SVGAGI (reference sequence). CDR3 length equals 14 residues. The CDR3: CASTRDREGNTIYF. CDR3 nucleotides: TGTGCCAGCACCAGGGACAGGGAGGGAAACACCATATATTTT.

The chain carries TRBV14 and TRBJ2-3, with 9 bases fitting TRBD2. Germline V gene sequence: CDR1 SGHDN, CDR2 FVKESK. This CDR3 spans 14 amino acids. V gave up 4 bases and J gave up 6 bases; unmatched junction bases: 5. CDR3 in amino acids: CASSPRLAVDTQYF. Here the CDR3 DNA reads TGTGCCAGCAGCCCAAGACTAGCGGTCGATACGCAGTATTTT. Using reference TRBV14 and TRBJ2-3 for the parts outside the CDR3, the full variable domain is EAGVTQFPSHSVIEKGQTVTLRCDPISGHDNLYWYRRVMGKEIKFLLHFVKESKQDESGMPNNRFLAERTGGTYSTLKVQPAELEDSGVYFCASSPRLAVDTQYFGPGTRLTVL.